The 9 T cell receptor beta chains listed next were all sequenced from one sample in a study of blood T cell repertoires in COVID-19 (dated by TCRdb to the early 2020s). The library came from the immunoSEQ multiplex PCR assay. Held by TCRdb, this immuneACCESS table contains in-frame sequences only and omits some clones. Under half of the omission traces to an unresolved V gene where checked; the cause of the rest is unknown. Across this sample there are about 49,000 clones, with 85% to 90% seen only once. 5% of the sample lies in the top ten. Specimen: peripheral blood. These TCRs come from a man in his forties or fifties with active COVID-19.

CDR3 nucleotide sequence: TGTGCCAGCAGTTTTGGGCACTCCTACGAGCAGTACTTC. Translating it yields CASSFGHSYEQYF. The gene calls are TRBV28 and TRBJ2-7; unclear D gene. V dropped 3 bases and J dropped 0 bases, with 6 bases sitting between them. The CDR3 runs to 13 residues. Germline values: CDR1 MDHEN, CDR2 SYDVKM.

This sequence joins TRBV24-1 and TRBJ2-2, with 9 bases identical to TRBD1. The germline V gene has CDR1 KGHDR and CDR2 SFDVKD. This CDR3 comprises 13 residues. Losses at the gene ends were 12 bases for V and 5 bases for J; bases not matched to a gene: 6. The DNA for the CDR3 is TGTGCCGTCCGGGACAGGGTAACCGGGGAGCTGTTTTTT. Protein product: CAVRDRVTGELFF.

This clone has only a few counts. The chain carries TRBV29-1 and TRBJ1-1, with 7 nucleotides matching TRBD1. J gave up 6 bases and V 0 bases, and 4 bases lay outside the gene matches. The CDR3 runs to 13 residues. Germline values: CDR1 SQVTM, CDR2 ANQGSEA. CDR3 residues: CSVEEPRGSEAFF. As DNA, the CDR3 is TGCAGCGTTGAAGAGCCCAGGGGGTCTGAAGCTTTCTTT.

The CDR3 loop is CASSPTFLGAGGHTEAFF. The CDR3 coding sequence is TGCGCCAGCAGTCCTACCTTCCTAGGGGCAGGGGGCCACACTGAAGCTTTCTTT. V is TRBV5-1 and J is TRBJ1-1; 8 bases align to TRBD1. Trimming cost V 5 bases and J 3 bases; bases outside gene matches: 18. Per germline, CDR1 SGHRS and CDR2 YFSETQ. The CDR3 covers 18 residues.

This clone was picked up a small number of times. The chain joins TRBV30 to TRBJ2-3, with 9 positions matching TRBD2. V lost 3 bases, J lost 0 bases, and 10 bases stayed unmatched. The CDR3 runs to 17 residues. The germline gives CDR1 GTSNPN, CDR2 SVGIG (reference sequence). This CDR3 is CAWRTPTSGASTDTQYF. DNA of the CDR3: TGTGCCTGGAGGACTCCGACTAGCGGAGCTAGCACAGATACGCAGTATTTT.

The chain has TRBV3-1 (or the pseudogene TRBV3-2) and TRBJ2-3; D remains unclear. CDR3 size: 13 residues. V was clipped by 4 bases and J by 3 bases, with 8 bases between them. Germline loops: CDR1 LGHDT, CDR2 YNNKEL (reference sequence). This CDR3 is CASSPTGTDTQYF. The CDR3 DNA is TGTGCCAGCAGCCCGACCGGGACAGATACGCAGTATTTT.

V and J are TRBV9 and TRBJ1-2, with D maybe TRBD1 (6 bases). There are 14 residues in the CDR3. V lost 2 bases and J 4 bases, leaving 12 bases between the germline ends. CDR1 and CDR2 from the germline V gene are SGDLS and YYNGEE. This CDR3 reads CASSVGGQSYGYTF. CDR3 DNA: TGTGCCAGCAGCGTCGGGGGGCAGAGCTATGGCTACACCTTC.

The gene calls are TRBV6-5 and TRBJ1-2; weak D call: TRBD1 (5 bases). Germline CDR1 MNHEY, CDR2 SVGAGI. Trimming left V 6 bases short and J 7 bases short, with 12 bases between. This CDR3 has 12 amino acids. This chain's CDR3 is CASSAGQGGYTF. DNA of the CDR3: TGTGCCAGCAGCGCGGGGCAGGGTGGCTACACCTTC.

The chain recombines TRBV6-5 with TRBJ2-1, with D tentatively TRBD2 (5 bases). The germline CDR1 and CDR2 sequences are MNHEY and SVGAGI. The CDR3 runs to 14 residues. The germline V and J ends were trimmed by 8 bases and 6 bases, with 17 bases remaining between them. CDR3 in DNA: TGTGCCAGCGGTCGCTCCCCCGAGGGCAATGAGCAGTTCTTC. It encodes CASGRSPEGNEQFF.